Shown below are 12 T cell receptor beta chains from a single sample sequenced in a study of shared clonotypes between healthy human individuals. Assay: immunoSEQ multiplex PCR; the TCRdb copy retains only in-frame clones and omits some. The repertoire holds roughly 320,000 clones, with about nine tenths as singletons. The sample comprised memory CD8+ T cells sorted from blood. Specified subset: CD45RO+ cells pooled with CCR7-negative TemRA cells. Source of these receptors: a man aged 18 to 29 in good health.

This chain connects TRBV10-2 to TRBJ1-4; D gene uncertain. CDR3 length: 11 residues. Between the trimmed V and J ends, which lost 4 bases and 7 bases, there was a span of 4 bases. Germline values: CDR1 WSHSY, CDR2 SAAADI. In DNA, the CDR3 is TGCGCCAGCAGTGCTGGTGAAAAACTGTTTTTT. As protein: CASSAGEKLFF.

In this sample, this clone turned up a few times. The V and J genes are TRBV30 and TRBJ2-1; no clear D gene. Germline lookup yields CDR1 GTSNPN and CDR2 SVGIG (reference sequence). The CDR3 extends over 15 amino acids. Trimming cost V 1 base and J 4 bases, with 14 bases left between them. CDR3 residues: CAWSEGGGFYNEQFF. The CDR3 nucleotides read TGTGCCTGGAGTGAAGGCGGTGGTTTTTACAATGAGCAGTTCTTC.

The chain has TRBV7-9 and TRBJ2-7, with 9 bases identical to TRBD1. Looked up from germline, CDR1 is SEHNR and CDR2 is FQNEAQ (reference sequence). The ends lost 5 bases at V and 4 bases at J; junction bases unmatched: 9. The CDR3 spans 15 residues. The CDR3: CASSDTRQGVYEQYF. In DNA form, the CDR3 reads TGTGCCAGCAGCGATACTCGACAGGGGGTTTACGAGCAGTACTTC.

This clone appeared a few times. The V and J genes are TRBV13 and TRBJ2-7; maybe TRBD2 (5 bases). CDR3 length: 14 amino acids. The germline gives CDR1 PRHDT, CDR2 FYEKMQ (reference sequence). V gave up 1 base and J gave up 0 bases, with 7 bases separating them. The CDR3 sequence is CASSLEGSSYEQYF. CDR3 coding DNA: TGTGCCAGCAGCTTAGAAGGGAGCTCCTACGAGCAGTACTTC.

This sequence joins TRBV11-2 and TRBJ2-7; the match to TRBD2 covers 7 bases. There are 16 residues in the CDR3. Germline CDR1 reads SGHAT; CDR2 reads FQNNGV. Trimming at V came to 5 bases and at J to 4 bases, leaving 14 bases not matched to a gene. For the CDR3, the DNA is TGTGCCAGCAGCCCAAGGCGCGCGGGGGAGGTTTACGAGCAGTACTTC. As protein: CASSPRRAGEVYEQYF.

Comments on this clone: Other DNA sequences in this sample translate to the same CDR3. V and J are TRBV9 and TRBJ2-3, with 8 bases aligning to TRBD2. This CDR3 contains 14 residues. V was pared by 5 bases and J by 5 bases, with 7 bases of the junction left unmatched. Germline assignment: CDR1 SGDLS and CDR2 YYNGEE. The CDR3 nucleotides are TGTGCCAGCAGTCTTAGCGGGAAGTTAGATACGCAGTATTTT. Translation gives CASSLSGKLDTQYF.

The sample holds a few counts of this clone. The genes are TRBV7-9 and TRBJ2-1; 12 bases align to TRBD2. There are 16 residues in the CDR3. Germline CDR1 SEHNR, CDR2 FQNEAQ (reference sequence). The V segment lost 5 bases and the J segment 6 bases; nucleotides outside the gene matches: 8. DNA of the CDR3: TGTGCCAGCAGCCCGCGATCTAGCGGGGGGGCCAATGAGCAGTTCTTC. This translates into CASSPRSSGGANEQFF.

The CDR3 DNA is TGTGCCACCAGAGGGGCCCAAACCTACGAGCAGTACTTC. It encodes CATRGAQTYEQYF. J is TRBJ2-7 and V is TRBV15; possibly TRBD1 for D (5 bases). The V gene lost 6 bases and the J gene lost 2 bases, with 11 bases spanning the gap. Looked up from germline, CDR1 is LNHNV and CDR2 is YYDKDF (reference sequence). The CDR3 totals 13 residues.

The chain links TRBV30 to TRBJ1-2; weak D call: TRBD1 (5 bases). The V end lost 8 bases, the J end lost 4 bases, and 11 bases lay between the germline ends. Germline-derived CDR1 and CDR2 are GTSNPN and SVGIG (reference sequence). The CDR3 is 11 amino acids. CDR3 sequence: CAGDSRYGYTF. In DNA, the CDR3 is TGTGCCGGGGACTCCCGCTATGGCTACACCTTC.

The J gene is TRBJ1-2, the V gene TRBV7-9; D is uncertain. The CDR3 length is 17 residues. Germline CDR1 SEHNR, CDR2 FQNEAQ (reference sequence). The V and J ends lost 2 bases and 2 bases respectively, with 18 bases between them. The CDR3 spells CASSLTTTTWINYGYTF. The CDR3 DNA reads TGTGCCAGCAGCTTAACGACTACGACCTGGATAAACTATGGCTACACCTTC.

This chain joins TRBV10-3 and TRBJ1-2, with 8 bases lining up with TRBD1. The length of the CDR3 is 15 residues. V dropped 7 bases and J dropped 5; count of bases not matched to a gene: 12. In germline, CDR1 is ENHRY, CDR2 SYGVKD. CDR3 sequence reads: CAITSDRESPYGYTF. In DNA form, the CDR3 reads TGTGCCATCACCTCGGACAGGGAGTCTCCTTATGGCTACACCTTC.

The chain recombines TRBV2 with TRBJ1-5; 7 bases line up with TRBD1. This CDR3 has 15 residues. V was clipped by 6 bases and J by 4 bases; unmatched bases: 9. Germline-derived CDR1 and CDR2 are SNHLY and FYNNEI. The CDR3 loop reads CASSVDRDRNQPQHF. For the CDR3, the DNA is TGTGCCAGCAGCGTAGACCGGGACAGAAATCAGCCCCAGCATTTT.